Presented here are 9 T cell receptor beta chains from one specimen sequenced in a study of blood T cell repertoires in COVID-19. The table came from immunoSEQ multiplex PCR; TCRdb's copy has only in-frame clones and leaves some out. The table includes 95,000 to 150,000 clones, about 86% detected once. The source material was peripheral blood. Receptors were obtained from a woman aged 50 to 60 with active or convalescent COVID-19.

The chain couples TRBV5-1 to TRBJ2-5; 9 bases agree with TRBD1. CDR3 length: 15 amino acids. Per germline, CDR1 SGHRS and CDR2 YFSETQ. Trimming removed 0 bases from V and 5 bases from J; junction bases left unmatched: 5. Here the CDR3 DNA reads TGCGCCAGCAGCTTGGGGACAGGGGCGGGGGAGACCCAGTACTTC. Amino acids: CASSLGTGAGETQYF.

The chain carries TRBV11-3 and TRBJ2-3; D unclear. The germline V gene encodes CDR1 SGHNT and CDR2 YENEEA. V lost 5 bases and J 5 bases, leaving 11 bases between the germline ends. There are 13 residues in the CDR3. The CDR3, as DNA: TGTGCCAGCAGCACCGGTAATGGAGATACGCAGTATTTT. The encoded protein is CASSTGNGDTQYF.

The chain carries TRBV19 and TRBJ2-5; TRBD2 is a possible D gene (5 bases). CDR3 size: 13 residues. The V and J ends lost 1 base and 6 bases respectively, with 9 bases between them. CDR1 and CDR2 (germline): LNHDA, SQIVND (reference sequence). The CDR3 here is CASSIGTAQTQYF. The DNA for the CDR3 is TGTGCCAGTAGTATAGGGACTGCCCAGACCCAGTACTTC.

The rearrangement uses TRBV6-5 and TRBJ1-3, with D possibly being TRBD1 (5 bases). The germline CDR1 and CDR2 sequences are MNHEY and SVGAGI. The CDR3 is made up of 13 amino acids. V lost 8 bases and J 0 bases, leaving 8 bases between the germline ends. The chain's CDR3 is CASGGISGNTIYF. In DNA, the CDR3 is TGTGCCAGCGGGGGGATCTCTGGAAACACCATATATTTT.

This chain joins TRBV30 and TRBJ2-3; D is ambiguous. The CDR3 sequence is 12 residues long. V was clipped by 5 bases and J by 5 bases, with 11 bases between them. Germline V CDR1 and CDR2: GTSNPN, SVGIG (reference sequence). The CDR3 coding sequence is TGTGCCTGGGGGGAAAGAGGAGATACGCAGTATTTT. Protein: CAWGERGDTQYF.

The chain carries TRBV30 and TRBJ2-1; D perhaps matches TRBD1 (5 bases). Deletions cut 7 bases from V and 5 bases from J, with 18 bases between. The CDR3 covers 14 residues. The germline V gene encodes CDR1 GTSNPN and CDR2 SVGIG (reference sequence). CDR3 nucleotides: TGTGCCTCTTATCAGGGCGGACGGCACAATGAGCAGTTCTTC. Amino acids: CASYQGGRHNEQFF.

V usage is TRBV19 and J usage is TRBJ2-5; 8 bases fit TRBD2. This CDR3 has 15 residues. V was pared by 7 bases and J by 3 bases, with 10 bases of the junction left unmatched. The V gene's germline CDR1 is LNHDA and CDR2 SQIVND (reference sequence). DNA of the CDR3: TGTGCCAGTACCGCCAGCGGGAGTGGTAAAGAGACCCAGTACTTC. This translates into CASTASGSGKETQYF.

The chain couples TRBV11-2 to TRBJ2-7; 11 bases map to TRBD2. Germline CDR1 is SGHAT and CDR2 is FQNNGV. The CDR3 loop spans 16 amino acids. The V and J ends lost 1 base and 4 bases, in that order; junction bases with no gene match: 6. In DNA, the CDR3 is TGTGCCAGCAGCTTAGGCCTGGTAGCGGGAGGGTACGAGCAGTACTTC. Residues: CASSLGLVAGGYEQYF. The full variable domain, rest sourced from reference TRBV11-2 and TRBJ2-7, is EAGVAQSPRYKIIEKRQSVAFWCNPISGHATLYWYQQILGQGPKLLIQFQNNGVVDDSQLPKDRFSAERLKGVDSTLKIQPAKLEDSAVYLCASSLGLVAGGYEQYFGPGTRLTVT.

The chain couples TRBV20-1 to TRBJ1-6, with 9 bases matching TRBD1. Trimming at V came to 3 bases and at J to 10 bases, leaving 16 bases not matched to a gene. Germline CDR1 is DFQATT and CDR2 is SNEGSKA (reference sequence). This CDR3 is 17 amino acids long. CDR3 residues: CSASQPGQGIGGSPLHF. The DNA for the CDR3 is TGCAGTGCTAGTCAACCGGGACAGGGAATCGGAGGATCACCCCTCCACTTT.